The rows below give T cell receptor beta chains drawn from one sample of a study of resident and recirculating memory T cells in vitiligo. Clones were sequenced by immunoSEQ multiplex PCR, and TCRdb holds only the in-frame ones, with some missing. The sample comprises some 70,000 clones, 90% to 95% of which are singletons, and around 4.9% rests with the top ten. Material: blood. These receptor sequences come from a male donor with vitiligo. Each CDR3 is given with its conserved first and last residue. A D gene is named only where the DNA matches it firmly.

J: TRBJ2-7; V: TRBV7-8; D: NA; CDR3: CASSPTTHSYEQYF
J: TRBJ2-7; V: TRBV14; D: TRBD1; CDR3: CASSRLETGVHEQYF
J: TRBJ1-5; V: TRBV28; D: NA; CDR3: CASSPDKPSPHQHF
J: TRBJ1-1; V: TRBV18; D: NA; CDR3: CASSPPRGGKNTEAFF
J: TRBJ2-1; V: TRBV10-3; D: NA; CDR3: CAIEAGRYNEQFF
J: TRBJ1-1; V: TRBV7-9; D: NA; CDR3: CASSPGGNTEAFF
J: TRBJ2-3; V: TRBV4-2; D: TRBD2; CDR3: CASSPGRAGGHGDTQYF
J: TRBJ2-3; V: TRBV28; D: TRBD2; CDR3: CATSGGTDTQYF
J: TRBJ1-1; V: TRBV6-6; D: TRBD1; CDR3: CASSYGNTGVTEAFF
J: TRBJ2-1; V: TRBV6-1; D: NA; CDR3: CASSGGNEQFF